The clone carrying this T cell receptor beta chain was seen just once. The antigen remains undetermined. This specimen belongs to a study of cytomegalovirus exposure and HLA in healthy donors. Both 60 Vbeta primers and 13 Jbeta primers went into the PCR. Sequencing was performed with immunoSEQ multiplex PCR; in TCRdb, only in-frame clones are kept and a portion is missing. The sample gives 150,000 to 200,000 clones, under 90% of which show up once; roughly 2.1% is in the top ten. Notes on the study in general: The sole available immune exposure information was CMV serostatus.

The V gene's germline CDR1 is SGHDT and CDR2 YYEEEE. This CDR3 is built from 14 residues. Trimming removed 0 bases at V and 3 bases at J, with 9 bases between. The sample taken for sequencing was PBMCs. This rearrangement joins TRBV5-6 to TRBJ2-5; D gene uncertain. This clonotype was sampled from a young man in good health and CMV-seronegative. DNA for the CDR3: TGTGCCAGCAGCTTGGTTGCCGCGGAAGAGACCCAGTACTTC. This gives the protein CASSLVAAEETQYF.